This TCR beta chain was retrieved from a study of OX40 agonist ivuxolimab in advanced cancers. The wider study: Recorded diagnoses for dose-escalation patients were hepatocellular carcinoma, melanoma, renal cell or head and neck cancer. Study findings and constraints: There were, on average, more expanded clones in CD8+ T cells than in CD4+.

CDR3 length: 12 amino acids. CDR1 SGHDN and CDR2 FVKESK come from the germline V gene. Trimming left V 2 bases short and J 8 bases short, with 7 bases between. This clone was counted once. Its antigen is still unknown. Sequencing was performed with immunoSEQ multiplex PCR; in TCRdb, only in-frame clones are kept and a portion is missing. The sample consists of roughly 100,000 clones, 70% to 85% of them appearing once. The sample consisted of CD4+ or CD8+ T cells sorted from blood, taken in a trial of the OX40 agonist ivuxolimab. This TCR was recovered from an adult with an advanced solid tumor such as melanoma, head and neck, liver or kidney cancer. The chain uses TRBV14 and TRBJ2-1, with D perhaps assigned TRBD1 or TRBD2 (5 bases each). The CDR3 DNA reads TGTGCCAGCAGCCAATGGGGGTATGAGCAGTTCTTC. Protein product: CASSQWGYEQFF.